This TCR beta chain was obtained from a study of shared clonotypes between healthy human individuals. V was pared by 0 bases and J by 3 bases, with 9 bases between. CDR3 length: 14 amino acids. The germline CDR1 and CDR2 sequences are LNHNV and YYDKDF (reference sequence). Every one of the donors was a Caucasian adult that lived in Nashville, Tennessee. The method was immunoSEQ multiplex PCR; TCRdb's version includes in-frame clones alone and lacks a portion of them. The table lists about 560,000 clones, around 80% of them singletons. As for this clone: The sample has other DNA sequences that encode this CDR3 too.

The sequence came from a middle-aged woman in good health. Some clones in this sample may be carry-over from other donors' samples. This chain connects TRBV15 to TRBJ2-7; D is uncertain. The specimen sequenced was PBMCs. The CDR3 coding sequence is TGTGCCACCAGCAGAGATAGATCCAGCTACGAGCAGTACTTC. Its protein product is CATSRDRSSYEQYF.